These 26 T cell receptor beta chains share one sample of origin, sequenced in a study of blood T cell repertoires in COVID-19. Sequencing was performed with immunoSEQ multiplex PCR; in TCRdb, only in-frame clones are kept and a portion is missing. The sample lists 25,000 to 35,000 clones; roughly 89% were seen once. The material sequenced was peripheral blood. Receptor source: a man older than 75 with acute or convalescent COVID-19.

This rearrangement joins TRBV6-1 to TRBJ2-1; D is perhaps TRBD1 (6 bases). Germline V gives CDR1 MNHNS, CDR2 SASEGT. This CDR3 has 16 amino acids. V dropped 2 bases and J dropped 5 bases, with 16 bases sitting between them. The CDR3 is CASSESPRTVHNEQFF. The CDR3 coding sequence is TGTGCCAGCAGTGAAAGCCCCCGGACAGTGCACAATGAGCAGTTCTTC.

The chain joins TRBV2 to TRBJ2-1; perhaps TRBD2 as D (5 bases). Germline CDR1 and CDR2: SNHLY and FYNNEI. The length of the CDR3 is 13 residues. V was cut by 5 bases and J by 2 bases, with 7 bases left in between. This CDR3 reads CASSTGTYNEQFF. The CDR3, as DNA: TGTGCCAGCAGTACCGGGACCTACAATGAGCAGTTCTTC. Full variable domain (missing parts from reference TRBV2 and TRBJ2-1): EPEVTQTPSHQVTQMGQEVILRCVPISNHLYFYWYRQILGQKVEFLVSFYNNEISEKSEIFDDQFSVERPDGSNFTLKIRSTKLEDSAMYFCASSTGTYNEQFFGPGTRLTVL.

The chain is built from TRBV9 and TRBJ1-2; unclear D gene. CDR3 length: 16 amino acids. Germline CDR1 reads SGDLS; CDR2 reads YYNGEE. V lost 2 bases and J 0 bases, leaving 14 bases between the germline ends. The CDR3 DNA reads TGTGCCAGCAGCGTGTTATGGAGTAATGCTAACTATGGCTACACCTTC. It translates to CASSVLWSNANYGYTF. The variable domain in full, with the rest retrieved from reference TRBV9 and TRBJ1-2, is DSGVTQTPKHLITATGQRVTLRCSPRSGDLSVYWYQQSLDQGLQFLIQYYNGEERAKGNILERFSAQQFPDLHSELNLSSLELGDSALYFCASSVLWSNANYGYTFGSGTRLTVV.

This rearrangement joins TRBV5-5 to TRBJ2-5; weak D call: TRBD1 (6 bases). The CDR3 loop spans 14 amino acids. Germline V lookup: CDR1 SGHKS, CDR2 YYEKEE (reference sequence). Trimming took 4 bases from V and 0 from J, leaving 10 bases between them. For the CDR3, the DNA is TGTGCCAGCAGCCGGACAGTGAACCAAGAGACCCAGTACTTC. This codes for CASSRTVNQETQYF.

This chain links TRBV18 with TRBJ2-1; 9 bases fit TRBD1. Germline V gene lookup returns CDR1 KGHSH and CDR2 LQKENI. V dropped 6 bases and J dropped 8; count of bases not matched to a gene: 11. CDR3 length equals 15 residues. The CDR3 coding sequence is TGTGCCAGCTCCCTGGGGACAGGGCAAGGAGATGAGCAGTTCTTC. Translation gives CASSLGTGQGDEQFF.

This clone was counted once. The chain recombines TRBV5-1 with TRBJ2-3; 15 nucleotides align to TRBD2. Trimming removed 2 bases from V and 3 bases from J; junction bases left unmatched: 1. The length of the CDR3 is 16 residues. Germline CDR1 SGHRS, CDR2 YFSETQ. CDR3 nucleotides: TGCGCCAGCAGCTTCGGACTAGCGGGAGGGACAGATACGCAGTATTTT. Its protein is CASSFGLAGGTDTQYF.

The chain links TRBV10-3 to TRBJ1-2; TRBD1 aligns across 9 bases. From germline, CDR1 is ENHRY and CDR2 SYGVKD. The CDR3 totals 15 residues. Trimming at V came to 4 bases and at J to 8 bases, leaving 11 bases not matched to a gene. CDR3 DNA: TGTGCCATCAGTGTGGGGTGGGGGACAGGGAACGGCTACACCTTC. Translated: CAISVGWGTGNGYTF.

The chain joins TRBV10-1 to TRBJ2-1; 7 nucleotides align to TRBD2. The V segment lost 0 bases and the J segment 4 bases; nucleotides outside the gene matches: 6. The germline V gene has CDR1 WNHNN and CDR2 SYGVQD (reference sequence). This CDR3 region has 16 residues. The CDR3 protein is CASSESLAASYNEQFF. CDR3 in DNA: TGCGCCAGCAGTGAGTCTCTAGCGGCCTCATACAATGAGCAGTTCTTC.

The chain is built from TRBV28 and TRBJ2-5, with D perhaps TRBD1 (6 bases). Trimming left V 5 bases short and J 5 bases short, with 15 bases between. This CDR3 is built from 14 residues. CDR1 and CDR2 (germline): MDHEN, SYDVKM. CDR3 residues: CASSDDRPAETQYF. CDR3 nucleotides: TGTGCCAGCAGTGACGACAGGCCAGCGGAGACCCAGTACTTC.

V gene TRBV28 combines with J gene TRBJ2-6, with D tentatively TRBD2 (7 bases). This CDR3 has 17 amino acids. The V gene's germline CDR1 is MDHEN and CDR2 SYDVKM. V gave up 6 bases and J gave up 2 bases, with 17 bases separating them. CDR3 loop: CASRPAGASPGANVLTF. The CDR3 nucleotides read TGTGCCAGCAGGCCCGCGGGGGCCAGTCCTGGGGCCAACGTCCTGACTTTC.

The chain uses TRBV13 and TRBJ2-3; 8 positions match TRBD2. With V trimmed by 5 bases and J by 0 bases, 7 bases remained unmatched. Germline V gives CDR1 PRHDT, CDR2 FYEKMQ (reference sequence). This CDR3 has 16 residues. The CDR3 here is CASSQKSGSSTDTQYF. The DNA of the CDR3 is TGTGCCAGCAGCCAAAAAAGCGGGAGTAGCACAGATACGCAGTATTTT.

The rearrangement links TRBV12-3 or TRBV12-4 to TRBJ1-2, with D unresolved. The CDR3 has 13 residues. Trimming stripped 8 bases from V and 4 bases from J, with 14 bases between. Here the CDR3 reads CASSLAEAYGYTF. The CDR3 nucleotides are TGTGCCAGCTCGTTGGCGGAAGCCTATGGCTACACCTTC.

This clone was seen just once. This chain links TRBV18 with TRBJ2-2, with D perhaps TRBD2 (6 bases). Germline V lookup: CDR1 KGHSH, CDR2 LQKENI. Trimming removed 3 bases at V and 4 bases at J, with 12 bases between. The CDR3 totals 15 residues. The CDR3 is CASSPGTAGTGELFF. DNA for the CDR3: TGTGCCAGCTCACCCGGGACTGCGGGCACCGGGGAGCTGTTTTTT.

The chain links TRBV15 to TRBJ1-1; TRBD1 might be the D (6 bases). V was clipped by 5 bases and J by 5 bases, with 24 bases between them. Per the germline V gene, CDR1 is LNHNV and CDR2 is YYDKDF (reference sequence). This CDR3 contains 17 residues. This CDR3 is CATSRPTGRMFATEAFF. The CDR3 region has the DNA TGTGCCACCAGCCGCCCTACAGGGAGAATGTTTGCAACTGAAGCTTTCTTT.

The chain employs TRBV18 and TRBJ1-5; possible D gene TRBD1, 5 bases. V was pared by 2 bases and J by 3 bases, with 17 bases between. The germline gives CDR1 KGHSH, CDR2 LQKENI. The CDR3 covers 17 residues. CDR3: CASSPDRGDSLNQPQHF. In DNA form, the CDR3 reads TGTGCCAGCTCACCAGATCGGGGGGACTCACTCAATCAGCCCCAGCATTTT.

This chain links TRBV6-5 with TRBJ1-2; 8 bases are shared with TRBD1. With 7 bases clipped from V and 3 bases from J, the junction kept 10 bases outside the gene matches. This CDR3 comprises 15 residues. CDR1 MNHEY and CDR2 SVGAGI come from the germline V gene. The CDR3, as DNA: TGTGCCAGCACCTCAGAGGGGACAGGTTACTATGGCTACACCTTC. Protein: CASTSEGTGYYGYTF.

The J gene is TRBJ2-2, the V gene TRBV5-4; 9 bases fit TRBD1. CDR3 size: 15 residues. Germline V CDR1 and CDR2: SGHNT, YYREEE (reference sequence). J lost 3 bases, V lost 4 bases, and 4 bases had no gene match. The CDR3 sequence is CASSTDRGYTGELFF. The CDR3 DNA sequence: TGTGCCAGCAGCACGGACAGGGGTTACACCGGGGAGCTGTTTTTT.

This chain links TRBV19 with TRBJ1-1; D gene uncertain. Trimming stripped 3 bases from V and 5 bases from J, with 22 bases between. Germline lookup yields CDR1 LNHDA and CDR2 SQIVND (reference sequence). The CDR3 runs 17 residues. The DNA of the CDR3 is TGTGCCAGTAGTATTCCTCGCGGTGAGAGCCGAAGGACTGAAGCTTTCTTT. It codes for CASSIPRGESRRTEAFF. Based on the CDR3 plus reference TRBV19 and TRBJ1-1, the full variable domain is DGGITQSPKYLFRKEGQNVTLSCEQNLNHDAMYWYRQDPGQGLRLIYYSQIVNDFQKGDIAEGYSVSREKKESFPLTVTSAQKNPTAFYLCASSIPRGESRRTEAFFGQGTRLTVV.

This CDR3 is CASSQTGTGVFYEQFF. In DNA form, the CDR3 reads TGTGCCAGCAGCCAAACCGGGACAGGGGTATTCTATGAGCAGTTCTTC. The chain recombines TRBV4-2 with TRBJ2-1; TRBD1 matches 10 bases. Germline values: CDR1 LGHNA, CDR2 YNFKEQ. Germline trimming cut 2 bases from V and 8 bases from J; bases unmatched to any gene: 9. The CDR3 totals 16 residues.

The J gene is TRBJ2-2, the V gene TRBV11-3; D not certain. The V gene lost 5 bases and the J gene lost 6 bases, with 10 bases spanning the gap. This CDR3 is 13 amino acids long. Germline V gives CDR1 SGHNT, CDR2 YENEEA. Here the CDR3 DNA reads TGTGCCAGCAGCCCTCGGGTAGCCGGGGAGCTGTTTTTT. Protein: CASSPRVAGELFF.

The chain combines TRBV18 with TRBJ2-2; 8 nucleotides agree with TRBD1. Germline V gene sequence: CDR1 KGHSH, CDR2 LQKENI. The CDR3 loop spans 17 amino acids. Trimming at V came to 3 bases and at J to 1 base, leaving 7 bases not matched to a gene. Written as DNA, the CDR3 is TGTGCCAGCTCACCGAGAGGACAGGGAAGGAACACCGGGGAGCTGTTTTTT. This sequence encodes CASSPRGQGRNTGELFF.

The chain recombines TRBV10-3 with TRBJ2-1; the match to TRBD2 covers 7 bases. The J segment lost 8 bases and the V segment lost 4 bases, leaving 5 bases of the junction unmatched. This CDR3 comprises 13 residues. CDR1 and CDR2 (germline): ENHRY, SYGVKD. The CDR3 reads CAISAGLNHEQFF. The CDR3 region has the DNA TGTGCCATCAGTGCGGGACTAAACCATGAGCAGTTCTTC.

This rearrangement joins TRBV30 to TRBJ2-5; 9 bases map to TRBD1. In germline, CDR1 is GTSNPN, CDR2 SVGIG (reference sequence). The CDR3 totals 16 residues. V shed 0 bases, J shed 2 bases, and the junction held 7 bases outside the gene matches. CDR3 region: CAWSVQDRGRQETQYF. The CDR3, as DNA: TGTGCCTGGAGTGTACAAGACAGGGGGAGGCAAGAGACCCAGTACTTC.

V and J are TRBV5-6 and TRBJ2-7; possible D gene TRBD2, 6 bases. This CDR3 is 14 amino acids long. Germline CDR1 reads SGHDT; CDR2 reads YYEEEE. V was trimmed by 4 bases and J by 7 bases, leaving 18 bases between them. As DNA, the CDR3 is TGTGCCAGCAGCCGCGGGACCCCTTCCCTGGAGCAGTACTTC. Translation gives CASSRGTPSLEQYF.

The table lists this clone with a count of one. The chain couples TRBV4-1 to TRBJ1-6; TRBD1 aligns across 7 bases. This CDR3 spans 14 amino acids. J gave up 5 bases and V 4 bases, and 2 bases lay outside the gene matches. Germline lookup yields CDR1 MGHRA and CDR2 YSYEKL. The CDR3 region is CASSRGQDNSPLHF. The DNA for the CDR3 is TGCGCCAGCAGCCGCGGACAGGATAATTCACCCCTCCACTTT.

This chain joins TRBV5-6 and TRBJ1-6; D not resolved. The CDR3 runs to 18 residues. Germline values: CDR1 SGHDT, CDR2 YYEEEE. Trimming left V 0 bases short and J 0 bases short, with 13 bases between. The CDR3 coding sequence is TGTGCCAGCAGCTTGGCCGTGGCAGAATCCTCCTATAATTCACCCCTCCACTTT. It codes for CASSLAVAESSYNSPLHF. Looking up the rest from reference TRBV5-6 and TRBJ1-6 gives the full variable domain: DAGVTQSPTHLIKTRGQQVTLRCSPKSGHDTVSWYQQALGQGPQFIFQYYEEEERQRGNFPDRFSGHQFPNYSSELNVNALLLGDSALYLCASSLAVAESSYNSPLHFGNGTRLTVT.